Given below is one TCR beta chain in context. Its antigen is not identified. It was with a sample-barcoded 5' primer and a J-beta primer mix that a second PCR of roughly 7 to 12 cycles was run. The template-switch adaptor was a 5' adaptor with 12 random nucleotides. It tagged each cDNA molecule. Via MiXCR, TCRdb re-called the 5' RACE reads, giving one row per CDR3 protein. The repertoire holds 700,000 to 800,000 distinct CDR3 sequences, with roughly 45% as singletons. The donors, healthy Caucasians from Russia, were aged 6 to 90. This sample is drawn from a study of blood T cells in healthy people across ages. General study points: Compared with aged donors, long-lived donors showed fewer expanded clones, suggesting selection.

CDR1 is SGHTA and CDR2 is FQGNSA in the germline V gene. V lost 5 bases, J lost 10 bases, and 18 bases lay in between. This CDR3 has 15 residues. The specimen sequenced was blood. The sequence derives from a woman aged 55 to 70 in good health. The chain combines TRBV7-2 with TRBJ1-6; D gene unclear. The CDR3 region is CASSQDVGVGSPLHF. CDR3 in DNA: TGTGCCAGCAGCCAAGATGTGGGTGTAGGGTCACCCCTCCACTTT.